This TCR beta chain was captured in a study of OX40 agonist ivuxolimab in advanced cancers. After removal of 8 bases from V and 7 bases from J, the junction contained 11 bases not matched to a gene. The CDR3 sequence is 14 residues long. In germline, CDR1 is SNHLY, CDR2 FYNNEI. Sequencing was performed with immunoSEQ multiplex PCR; in TCRdb, only in-frame clones are kept and a portion is missing. The sample has about 150,000 clones; roughly 91% are singletons. The source material was CD4+ or CD8+ T cells sorted from blood, sampled in a trial of the OX40 agonist ivuxolimab. The receptor's source is an adult with an advanced solid tumor such as melanoma, head and neck, liver or kidney cancer. The J gene is TRBJ2-7, the V gene TRBV2, with 10 bases aligning to TRBD1. The CDR3 DNA sequence: TGTGCCAGCTTCCGGGACAGGGGTTTGGGGGAGCAGTACTTC. It yields the protein CASFRDRGLGEQYF.